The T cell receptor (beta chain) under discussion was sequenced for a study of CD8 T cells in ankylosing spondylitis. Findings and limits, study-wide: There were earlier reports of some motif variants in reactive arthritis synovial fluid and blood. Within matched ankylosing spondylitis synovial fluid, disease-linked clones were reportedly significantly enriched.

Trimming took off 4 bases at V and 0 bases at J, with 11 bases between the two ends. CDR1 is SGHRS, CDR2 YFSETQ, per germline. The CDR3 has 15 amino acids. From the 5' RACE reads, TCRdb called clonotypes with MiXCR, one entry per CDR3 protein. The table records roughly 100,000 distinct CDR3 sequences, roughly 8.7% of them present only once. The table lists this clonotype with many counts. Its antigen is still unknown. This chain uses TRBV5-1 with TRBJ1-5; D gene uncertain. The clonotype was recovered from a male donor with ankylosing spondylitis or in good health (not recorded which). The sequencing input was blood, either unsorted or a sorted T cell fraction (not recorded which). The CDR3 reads CASSREGYSNQPQHF. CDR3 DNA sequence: TGCGCCAGCAGCCGGGAGGGATATAGCAATCAGCCCCAGCATTTT.